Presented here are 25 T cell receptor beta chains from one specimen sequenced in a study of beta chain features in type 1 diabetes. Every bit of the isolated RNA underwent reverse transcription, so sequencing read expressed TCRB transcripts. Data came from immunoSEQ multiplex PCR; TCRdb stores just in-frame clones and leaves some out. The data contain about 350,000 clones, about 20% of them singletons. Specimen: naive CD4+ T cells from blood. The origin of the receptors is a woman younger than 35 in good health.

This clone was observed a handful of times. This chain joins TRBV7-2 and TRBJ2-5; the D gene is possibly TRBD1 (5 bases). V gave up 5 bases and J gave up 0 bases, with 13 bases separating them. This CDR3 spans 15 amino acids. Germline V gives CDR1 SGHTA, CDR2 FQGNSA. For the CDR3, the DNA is TGTGCCAGCAGCCTTGACAGAACCCACCAAGAGACCCAGTACTTC. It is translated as CASSLDRTHQETQYF.

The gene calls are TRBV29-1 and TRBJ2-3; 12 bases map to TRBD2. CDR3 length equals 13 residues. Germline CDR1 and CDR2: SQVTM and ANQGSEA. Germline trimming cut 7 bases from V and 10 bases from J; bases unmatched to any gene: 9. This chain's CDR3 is CSARLAGVFSQYF. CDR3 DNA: TGCAGCGCTCGACTAGCGGGAGTGTTTTCGCAGTATTTT.

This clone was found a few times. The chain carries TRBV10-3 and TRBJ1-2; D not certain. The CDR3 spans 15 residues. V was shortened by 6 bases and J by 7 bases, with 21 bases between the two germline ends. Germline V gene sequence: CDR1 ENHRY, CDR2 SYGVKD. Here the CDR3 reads CAISDLQRTVIGYTF. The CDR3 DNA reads TGTGCCATCAGCGACCTACAGAGGACTGTTATTGGCTACACCTTC.

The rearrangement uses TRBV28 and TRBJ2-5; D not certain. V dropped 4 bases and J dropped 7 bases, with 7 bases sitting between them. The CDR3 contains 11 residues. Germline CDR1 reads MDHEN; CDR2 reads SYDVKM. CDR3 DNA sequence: TGTGCCAGCAGTTCCGTCGGGACCCAGTACTTC. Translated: CASSSVGTQYF.

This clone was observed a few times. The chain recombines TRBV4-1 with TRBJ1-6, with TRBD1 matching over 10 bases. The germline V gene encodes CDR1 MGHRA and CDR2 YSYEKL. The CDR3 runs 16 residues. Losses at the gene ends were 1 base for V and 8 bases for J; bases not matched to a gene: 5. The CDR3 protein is CASSQGPGTGDSPLHF. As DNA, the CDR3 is TGCGCCAGCAGCCAAGGCCCCGGGACAGGGGATTCACCCCTCCACTTT.

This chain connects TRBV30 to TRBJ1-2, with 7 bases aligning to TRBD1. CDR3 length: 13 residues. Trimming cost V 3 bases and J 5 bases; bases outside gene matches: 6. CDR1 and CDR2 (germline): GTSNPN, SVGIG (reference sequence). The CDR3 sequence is CAWSPDRFYGYTF. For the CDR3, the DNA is TGTGCCTGGAGCCCGGACAGGTTTTATGGCTACACCTTC.

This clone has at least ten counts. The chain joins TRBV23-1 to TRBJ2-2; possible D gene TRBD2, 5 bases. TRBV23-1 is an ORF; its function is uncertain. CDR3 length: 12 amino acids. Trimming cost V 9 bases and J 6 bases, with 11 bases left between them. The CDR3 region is CARRGIPGELFF. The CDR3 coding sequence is TGCGCCAGGAGAGGGATTCCCGGGGAGCTGTTTTTT.

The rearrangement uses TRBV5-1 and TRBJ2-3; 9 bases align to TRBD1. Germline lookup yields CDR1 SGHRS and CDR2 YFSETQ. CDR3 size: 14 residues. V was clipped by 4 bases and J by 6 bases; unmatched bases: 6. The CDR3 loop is CASSEGQGFDTQYF. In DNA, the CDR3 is TGCGCCAGCAGCGAAGGACAGGGGTTTGATACGCAGTATTTT.

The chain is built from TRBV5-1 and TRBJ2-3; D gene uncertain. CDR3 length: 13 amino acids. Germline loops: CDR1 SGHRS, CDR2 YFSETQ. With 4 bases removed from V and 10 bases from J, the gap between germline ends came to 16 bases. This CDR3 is CASSPPASGAQYF. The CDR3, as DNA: TGCGCCAGCAGCCCCCCCGCGTCCGGAGCGCAGTATTTT.

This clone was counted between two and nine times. In DNA, the CDR3 is TGTGCCAGCAGCTTAAGCGGGACTAAAGGCGAGCAGTACTTC. This sequence encodes CASSLSGTKGEQYF. The rearrangement joins TRBV7-9 to TRBJ2-7; 7 bases agree with TRBD2. Germline V gives CDR1 SEHNR, CDR2 FQNEAQ (reference sequence). After removal of 2 bases from V and 6 bases from J, the junction contained 7 bases not matched to a gene. The CDR3 contains 14 residues. Supplemented by reference TRBV7-9 and TRBJ2-7, the full variable domain reads DTGVSQNPRHKITKRGQNVTFRCDPISEHNRLYWYRQTLGQGPEFLTYFQNEAQLEKSRLLSDRFSAERPKGSFSTLEIQRTEQGDSAMYLCASSLSGTKGEQYFGPGTRLTVT.

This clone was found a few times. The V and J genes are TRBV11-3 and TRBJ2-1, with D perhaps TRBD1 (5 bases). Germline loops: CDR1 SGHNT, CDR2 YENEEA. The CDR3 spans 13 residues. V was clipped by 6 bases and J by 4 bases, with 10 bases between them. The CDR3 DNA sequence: TGTGCCAGCAGTTGGACACCATACAATGAGCAGTTCTTC. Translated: CASSWTPYNEQFF.

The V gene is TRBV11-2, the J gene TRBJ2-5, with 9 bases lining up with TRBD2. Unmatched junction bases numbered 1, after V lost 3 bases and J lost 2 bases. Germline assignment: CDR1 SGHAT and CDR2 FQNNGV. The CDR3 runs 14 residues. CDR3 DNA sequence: TGTGCCAGCAGCTTCAGCGGGGGGCAAGAGACCCAGTACTTC. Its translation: CASSFSGGQETQYF.

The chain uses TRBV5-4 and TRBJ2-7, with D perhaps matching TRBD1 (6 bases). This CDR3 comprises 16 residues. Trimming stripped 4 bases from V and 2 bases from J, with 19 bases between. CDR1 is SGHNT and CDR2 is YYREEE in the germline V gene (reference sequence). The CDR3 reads CASSTRQEGRAYEQYF. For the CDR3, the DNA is TGTGCCAGCAGCACCAGACAGGAAGGCCGGGCCTACGAGCAGTACTTC.

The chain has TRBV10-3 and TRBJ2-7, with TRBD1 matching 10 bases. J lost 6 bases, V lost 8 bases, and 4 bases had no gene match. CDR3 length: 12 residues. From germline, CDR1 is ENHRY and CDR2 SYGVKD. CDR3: CAIEDRGTEQYF. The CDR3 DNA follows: TGTGCCATCGAGGACAGGGGGACCGAGCAGTACTTC.

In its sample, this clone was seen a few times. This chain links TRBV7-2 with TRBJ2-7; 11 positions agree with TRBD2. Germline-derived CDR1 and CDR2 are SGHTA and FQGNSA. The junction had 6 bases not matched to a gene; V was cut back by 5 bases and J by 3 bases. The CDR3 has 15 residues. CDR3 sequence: CASSPGTSGYYEQYF. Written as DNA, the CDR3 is TGTGCCAGCAGCCCCGGGACTAGCGGTTACTACGAGCAGTACTTC.

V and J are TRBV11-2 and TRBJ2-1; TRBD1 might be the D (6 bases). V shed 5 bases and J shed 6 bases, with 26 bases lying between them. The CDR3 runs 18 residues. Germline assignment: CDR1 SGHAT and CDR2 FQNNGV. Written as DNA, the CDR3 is TGTGCCAGCAGCCCCGGGTTAGGGAAGGGGGTGAAGGGCAATGAGCAGTTCTTC. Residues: CASSPGLGKGVKGNEQFF.

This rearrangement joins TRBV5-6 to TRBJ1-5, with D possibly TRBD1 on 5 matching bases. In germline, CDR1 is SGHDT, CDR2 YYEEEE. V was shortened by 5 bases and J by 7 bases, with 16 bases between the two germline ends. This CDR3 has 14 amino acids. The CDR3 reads CASRYSGGEQPQHF. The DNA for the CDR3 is TGTGCCAGCAGGTACAGCGGGGGAGAACAGCCCCAGCATTTT.

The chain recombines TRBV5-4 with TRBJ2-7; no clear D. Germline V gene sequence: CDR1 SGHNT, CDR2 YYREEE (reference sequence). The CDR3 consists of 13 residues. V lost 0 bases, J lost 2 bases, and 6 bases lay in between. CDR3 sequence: CASSLAVTYEQYF. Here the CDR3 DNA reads TGTGCCAGCAGCTTGGCTGTTACCTACGAGCAGTACTTC.

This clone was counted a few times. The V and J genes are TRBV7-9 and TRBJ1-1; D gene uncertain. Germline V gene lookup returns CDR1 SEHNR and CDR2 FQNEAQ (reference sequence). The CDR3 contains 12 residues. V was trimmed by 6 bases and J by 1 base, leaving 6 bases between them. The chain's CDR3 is CASSRRNTEAFF. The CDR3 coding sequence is TGTGCCAGCAGTCGTAGGAACACTGAAGCTTTCTTT.

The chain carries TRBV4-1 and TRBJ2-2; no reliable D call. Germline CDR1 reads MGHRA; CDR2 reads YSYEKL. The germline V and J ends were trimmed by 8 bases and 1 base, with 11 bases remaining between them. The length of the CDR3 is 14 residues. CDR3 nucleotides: TGCGCCAGCTCCCGACCGGGGAACACCGGGGAGCTGTTTTTT. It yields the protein CASSRPGNTGELFF.

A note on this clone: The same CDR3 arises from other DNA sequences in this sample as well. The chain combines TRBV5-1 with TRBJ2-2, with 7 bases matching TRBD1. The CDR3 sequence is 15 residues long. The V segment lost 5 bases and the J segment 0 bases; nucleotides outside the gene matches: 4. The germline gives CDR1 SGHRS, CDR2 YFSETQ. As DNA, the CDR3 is TGCGCCAGCAGTCTCGGGACAGCGAACACCGGGGAGCTGTTTTTT. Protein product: CASSLGTANTGELFF.

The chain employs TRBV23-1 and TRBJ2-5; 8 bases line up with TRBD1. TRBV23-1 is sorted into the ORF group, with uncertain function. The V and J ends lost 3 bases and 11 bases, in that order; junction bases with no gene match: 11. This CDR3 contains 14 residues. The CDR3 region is CASSHLDRVGEQYF. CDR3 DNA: TGCGCCAGCAGTCATCTGGACAGGGTGGGAGAGCAGTACTTC.

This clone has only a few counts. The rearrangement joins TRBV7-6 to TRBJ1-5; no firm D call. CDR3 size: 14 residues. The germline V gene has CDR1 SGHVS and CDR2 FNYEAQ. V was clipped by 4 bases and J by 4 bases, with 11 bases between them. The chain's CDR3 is CASSSKAGNQPQHF. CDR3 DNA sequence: TGTGCCAGCAGCTCCAAGGCCGGGAATCAGCCCCAGCATTTT.

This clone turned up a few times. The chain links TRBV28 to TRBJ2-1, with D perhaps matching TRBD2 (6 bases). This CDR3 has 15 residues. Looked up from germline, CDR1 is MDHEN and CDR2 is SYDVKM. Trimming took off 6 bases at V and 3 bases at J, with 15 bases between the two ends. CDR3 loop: CASSPGRFLYNEQFF. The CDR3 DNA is TGTGCCAGCAGCCCTGGGAGGTTTCTCTACAATGAGCAGTTCTTC.

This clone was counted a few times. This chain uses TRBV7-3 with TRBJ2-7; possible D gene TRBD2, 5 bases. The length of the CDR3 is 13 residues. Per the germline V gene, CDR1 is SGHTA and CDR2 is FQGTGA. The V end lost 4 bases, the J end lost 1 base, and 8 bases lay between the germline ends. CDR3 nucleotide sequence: TGTGCCAGCAGCTCCTCGGGGTCCTACGAGCAGTACTTC. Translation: CASSSSGSYEQYF.